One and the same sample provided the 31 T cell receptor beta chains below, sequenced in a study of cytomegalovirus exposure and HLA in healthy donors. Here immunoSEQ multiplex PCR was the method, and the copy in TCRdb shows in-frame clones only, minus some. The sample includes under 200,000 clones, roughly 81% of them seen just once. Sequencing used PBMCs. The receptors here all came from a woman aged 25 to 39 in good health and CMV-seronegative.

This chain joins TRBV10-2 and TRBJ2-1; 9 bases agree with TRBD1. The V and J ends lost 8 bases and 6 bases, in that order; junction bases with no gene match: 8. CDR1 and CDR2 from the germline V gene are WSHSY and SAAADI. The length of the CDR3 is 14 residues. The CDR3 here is CASGPGQGFNEQFF. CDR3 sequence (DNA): TGCGCCAGCGGTCCGGGACAGGGATTCAATGAGCAGTTCTTC.

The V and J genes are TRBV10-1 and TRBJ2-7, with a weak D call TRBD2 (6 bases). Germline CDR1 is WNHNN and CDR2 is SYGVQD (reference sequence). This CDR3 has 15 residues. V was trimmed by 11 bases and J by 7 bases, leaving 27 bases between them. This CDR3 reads CAPQRFRGAFWEQYF. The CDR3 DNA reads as TGCGCCCCTCAGCGATTCCGCGGGGCCTTCTGGGAGCAGTACTTC.

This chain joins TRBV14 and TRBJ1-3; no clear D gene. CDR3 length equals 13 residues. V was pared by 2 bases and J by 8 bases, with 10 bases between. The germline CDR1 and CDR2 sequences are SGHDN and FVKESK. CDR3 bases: TGTGCCAGCAGCCAAAATAGCGGGGACACCATATATTTT. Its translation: CASSQNSGDTIYF.

CDR3 nucleotide sequence: TGTGCCAGCAGCTTCAACACCGGGGAGCTGTTTTTT. Translation gives CASSFNTGELFF. This rearrangement joins TRBV27 to TRBJ2-2; D uncertain. Germline loops: CDR1 MNHEY, CDR2 SMNVEV (reference sequence). The V end lost 6 bases, the J end lost 2 bases, and 4 bases lay between the germline ends. CDR3 length: 12 amino acids.

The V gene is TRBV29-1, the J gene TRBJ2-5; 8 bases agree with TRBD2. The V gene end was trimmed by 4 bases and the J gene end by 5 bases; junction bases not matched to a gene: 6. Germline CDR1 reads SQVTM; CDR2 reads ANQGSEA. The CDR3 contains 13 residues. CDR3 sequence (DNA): TGCAGCGTTGCGGCGGGAGGAAGCGAGACCCAGTACTTC. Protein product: CSVAAGGSETQYF.

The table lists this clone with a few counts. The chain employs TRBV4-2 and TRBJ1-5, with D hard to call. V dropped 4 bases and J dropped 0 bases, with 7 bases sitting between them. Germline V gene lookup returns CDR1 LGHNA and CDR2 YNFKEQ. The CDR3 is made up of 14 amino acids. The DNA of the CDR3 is TGTGCCAGCAGCCTACACGTTAGCAATCAGCCCCAGCATTTT. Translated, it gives CASSLHVSNQPQHF.

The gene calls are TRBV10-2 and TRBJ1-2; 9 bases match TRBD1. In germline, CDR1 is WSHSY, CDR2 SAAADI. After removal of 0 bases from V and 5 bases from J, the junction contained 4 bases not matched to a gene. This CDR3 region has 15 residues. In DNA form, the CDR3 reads TGCGCCAGCAGTGAGTCTGTGGGACAGGGATATGGCTACACCTTC. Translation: CASSESVGQGYGYTF.

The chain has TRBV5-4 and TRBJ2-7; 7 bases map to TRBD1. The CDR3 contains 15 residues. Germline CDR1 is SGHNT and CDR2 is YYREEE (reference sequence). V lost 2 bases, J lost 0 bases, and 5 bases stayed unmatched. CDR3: CASSLGGPFSYEQYF. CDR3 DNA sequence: TGTGCCAGCAGCTTAGGGGGCCCCTTCTCCTACGAGCAGTACTTC.

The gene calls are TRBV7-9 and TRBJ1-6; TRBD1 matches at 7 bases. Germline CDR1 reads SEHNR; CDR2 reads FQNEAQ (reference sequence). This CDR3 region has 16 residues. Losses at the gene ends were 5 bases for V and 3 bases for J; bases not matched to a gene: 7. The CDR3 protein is CASSPDGTDYNSPLHF. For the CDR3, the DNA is TGTGCCAGCAGCCCGGACGGGACAGACTATAATTCACCCCTCCACTTT.

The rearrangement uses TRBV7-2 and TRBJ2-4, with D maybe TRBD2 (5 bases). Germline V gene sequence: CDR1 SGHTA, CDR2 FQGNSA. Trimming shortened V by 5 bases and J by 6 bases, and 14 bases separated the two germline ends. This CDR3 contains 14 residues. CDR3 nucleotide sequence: TGTGCCAGCAGCCCTCCGGGCGGGCCAAACATTCAGTACTTC. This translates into CASSPPGGPNIQYF.

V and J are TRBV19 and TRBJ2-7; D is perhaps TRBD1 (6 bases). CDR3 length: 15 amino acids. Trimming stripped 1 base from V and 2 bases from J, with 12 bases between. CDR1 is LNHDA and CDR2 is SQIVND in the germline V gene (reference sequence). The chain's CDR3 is CASSIAQGWTYEQYF. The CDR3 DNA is TGTGCCAGTAGTATAGCACAGGGTTGGACCTACGAGCAGTACTTC. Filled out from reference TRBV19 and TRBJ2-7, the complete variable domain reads DGGITQSPKYLFRKEGQNVTLSCEQNLNHDAMYWYRQDPGQGLRLIYYSQIVNDFQKGDIAEGYSVSREKKESFPLTVTSAQKNPTAFYLCASSIAQGWTYEQYFGPGTRLTVT.

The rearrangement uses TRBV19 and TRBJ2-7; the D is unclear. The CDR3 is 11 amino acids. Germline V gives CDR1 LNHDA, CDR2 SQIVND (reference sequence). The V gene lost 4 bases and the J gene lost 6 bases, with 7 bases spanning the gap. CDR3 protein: CASSTGFEQYF. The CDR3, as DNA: TGTGCCAGTAGTACGGGTTTCGAGCAGTACTTC.

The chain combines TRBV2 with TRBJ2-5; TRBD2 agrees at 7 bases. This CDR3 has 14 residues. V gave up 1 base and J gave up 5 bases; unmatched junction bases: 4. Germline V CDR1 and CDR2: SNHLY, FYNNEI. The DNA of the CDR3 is TGTGCCAGCAGTGAAGGCGGGAGAAGCGAGACCCAGTACTTC. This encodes CASSEGGRSETQYF.

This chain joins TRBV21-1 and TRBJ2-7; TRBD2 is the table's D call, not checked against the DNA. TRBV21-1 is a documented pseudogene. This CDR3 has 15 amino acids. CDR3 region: CASTRLGETSYEQYF. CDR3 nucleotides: TGTGCCAGCACCCGCCTCGGGGAAACCTCCTACGAGCAGTACTTC.

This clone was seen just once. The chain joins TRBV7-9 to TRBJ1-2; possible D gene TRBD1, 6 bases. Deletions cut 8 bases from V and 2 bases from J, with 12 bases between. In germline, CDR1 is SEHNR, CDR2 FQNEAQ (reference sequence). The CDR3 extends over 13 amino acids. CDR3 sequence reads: CASVAGVNYGYTF. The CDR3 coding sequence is TGTGCCAGCGTTGCAGGGGTCAACTATGGCTACACCTTC.

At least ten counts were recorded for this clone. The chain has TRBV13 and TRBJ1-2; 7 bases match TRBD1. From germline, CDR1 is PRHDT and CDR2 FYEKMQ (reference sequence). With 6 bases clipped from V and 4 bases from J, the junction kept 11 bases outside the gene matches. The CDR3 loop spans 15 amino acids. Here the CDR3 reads CASRPKGALGYGYTF. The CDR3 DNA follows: TGTGCCAGCAGACCTAAGGGGGCGCTGGGCTATGGCTACACCTTC.

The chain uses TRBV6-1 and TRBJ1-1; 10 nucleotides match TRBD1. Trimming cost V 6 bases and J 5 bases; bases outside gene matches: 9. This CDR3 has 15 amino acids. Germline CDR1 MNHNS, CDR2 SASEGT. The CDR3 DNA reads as TGTGCCAGCAGCCCTGGACAGGGGGTGAGGACTGAAGCTTTCTTT. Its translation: CASSPGQGVRTEAFF.

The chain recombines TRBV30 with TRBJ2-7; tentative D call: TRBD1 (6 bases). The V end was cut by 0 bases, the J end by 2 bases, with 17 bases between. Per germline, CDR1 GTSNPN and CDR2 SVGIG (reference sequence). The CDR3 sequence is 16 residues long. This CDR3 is CAWSVPWDTFTYEQYF. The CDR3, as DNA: TGTGCCTGGAGTGTACCGTGGGACACATTCACCTACGAGCAGTACTTC.

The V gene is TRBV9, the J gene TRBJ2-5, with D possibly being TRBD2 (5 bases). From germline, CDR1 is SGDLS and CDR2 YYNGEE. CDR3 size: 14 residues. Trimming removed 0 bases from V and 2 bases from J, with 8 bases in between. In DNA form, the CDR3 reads TGTGCCAGCAGCGTAGGGGGAGAACAAGAGACCCAGTACTTC. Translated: CASSVGGEQETQYF. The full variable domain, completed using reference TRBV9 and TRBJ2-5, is DSGVTQTPKHLITATGQRVTLRCSPRSGDLSVYWYQQSLDQGLQFLIQYYNGEERAKGNILERFSAQQFPDLHSELNLSSLELGDSALYFCASSVGGEQETQYFGPGTRLLVL.

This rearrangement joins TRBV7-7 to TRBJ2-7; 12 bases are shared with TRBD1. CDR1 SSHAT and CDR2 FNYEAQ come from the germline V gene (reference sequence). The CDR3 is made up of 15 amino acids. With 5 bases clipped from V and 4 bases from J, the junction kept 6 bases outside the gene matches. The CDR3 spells CASSRDRGPNYEQYF. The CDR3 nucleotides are TGTGCCAGCAGCCGGGACAGGGGGCCAAATTACGAGCAGTACTTC. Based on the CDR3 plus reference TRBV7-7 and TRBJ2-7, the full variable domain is GAGVSQSPRYKVTKRGQDVTLRCDPISSHATLYWYQQALGQGPEFLTYFNYEAQPDKSGLPSDRFSAERPEGSISTLTIQRTEQRDSAMYRCASSRDRGPNYEQYFGPGTRLTVT.

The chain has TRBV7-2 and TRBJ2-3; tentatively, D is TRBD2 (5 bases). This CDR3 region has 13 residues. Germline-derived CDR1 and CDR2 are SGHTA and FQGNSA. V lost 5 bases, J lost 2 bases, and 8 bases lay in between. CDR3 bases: TGTGCCAGCAGCACCGGACTCACAGATACGCAGTATTTT. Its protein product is CASSTGLTDTQYF.

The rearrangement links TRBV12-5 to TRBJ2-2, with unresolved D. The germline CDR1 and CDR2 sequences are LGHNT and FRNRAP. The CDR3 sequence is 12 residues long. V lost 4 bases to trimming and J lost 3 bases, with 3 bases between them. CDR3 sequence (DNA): TGTGCTAGTGGTTCGGACACCGGGGAGCTGTTTTTT. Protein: CASGSDTGELFF.

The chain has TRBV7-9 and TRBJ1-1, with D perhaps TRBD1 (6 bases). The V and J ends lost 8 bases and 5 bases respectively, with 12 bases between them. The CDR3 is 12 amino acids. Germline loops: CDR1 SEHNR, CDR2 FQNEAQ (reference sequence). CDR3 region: CASGAGVTEAFF. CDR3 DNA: TGTGCCAGCGGGGCAGGGGTTACTGAAGCTTTCTTT.

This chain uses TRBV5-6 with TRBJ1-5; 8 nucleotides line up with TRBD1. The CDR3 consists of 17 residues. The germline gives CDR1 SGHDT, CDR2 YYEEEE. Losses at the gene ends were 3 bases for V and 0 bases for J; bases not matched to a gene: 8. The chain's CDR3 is CASSSWGQDYSNQPQHF. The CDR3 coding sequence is TGTGCCAGCAGCTCGTGGGGACAGGATTATAGCAATCAGCCCCAGCATTTT.

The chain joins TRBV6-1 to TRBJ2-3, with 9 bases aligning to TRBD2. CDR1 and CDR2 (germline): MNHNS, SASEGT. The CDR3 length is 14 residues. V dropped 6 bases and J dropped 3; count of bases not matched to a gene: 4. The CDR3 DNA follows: TGTGCCAGCAGGTCTAGCGGGATAACAGATACGCAGTATTTT. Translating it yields CASRSSGITDTQYF.

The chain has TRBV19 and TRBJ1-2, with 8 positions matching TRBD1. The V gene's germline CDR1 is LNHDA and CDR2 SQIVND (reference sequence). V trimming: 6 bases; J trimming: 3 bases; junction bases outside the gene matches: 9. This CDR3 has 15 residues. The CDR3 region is CASRGDYRGDYGYTF. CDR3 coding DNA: TGTGCCAGTAGGGGAGACTACAGGGGGGACTATGGCTACACCTTC.

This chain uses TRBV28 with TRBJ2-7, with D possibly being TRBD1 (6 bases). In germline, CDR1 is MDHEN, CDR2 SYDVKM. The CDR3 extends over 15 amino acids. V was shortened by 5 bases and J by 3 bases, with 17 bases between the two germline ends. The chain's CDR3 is CASSDPRGHGYEQYF. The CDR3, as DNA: TGTGCCAGCAGTGACCCACGGGGACATGGCTACGAGCAGTACTTC.

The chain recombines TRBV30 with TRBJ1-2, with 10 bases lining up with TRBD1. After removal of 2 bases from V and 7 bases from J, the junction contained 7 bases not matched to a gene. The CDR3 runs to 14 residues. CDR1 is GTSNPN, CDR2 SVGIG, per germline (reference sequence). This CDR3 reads CAWSLGTGVGGYTF. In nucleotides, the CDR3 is TGTGCCTGGAGTCTTGGGACAGGGGTAGGTGGCTACACCTTC.

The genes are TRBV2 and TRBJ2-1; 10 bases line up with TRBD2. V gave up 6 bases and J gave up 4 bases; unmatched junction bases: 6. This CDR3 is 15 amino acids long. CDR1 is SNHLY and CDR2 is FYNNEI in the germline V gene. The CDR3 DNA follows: TGTGCCAGCAGGGAACTAGCGGGGTTTTACAATGAGCAGTTCTTC. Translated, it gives CASRELAGFYNEQFF.

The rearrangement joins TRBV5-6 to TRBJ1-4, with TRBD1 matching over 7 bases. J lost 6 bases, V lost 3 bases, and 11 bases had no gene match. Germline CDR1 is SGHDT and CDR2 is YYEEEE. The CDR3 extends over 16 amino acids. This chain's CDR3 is CASSSRFVTGDEKLFF. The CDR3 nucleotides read TGTGCCAGCAGCTCCCGGTTCGTTACAGGGGATGAAAAACTGTTTTTT. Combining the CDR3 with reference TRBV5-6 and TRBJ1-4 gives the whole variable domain DAGVTQSPTHLIKTRGQQVTLRCSPKSGHDTVSWYQQALGQGPQFIFQYYEEEERQRGNFPDRFSGHQFPNYSSELNVNALLLGDSALYLCASSSRFVTGDEKLFFGSGTQLSVL.

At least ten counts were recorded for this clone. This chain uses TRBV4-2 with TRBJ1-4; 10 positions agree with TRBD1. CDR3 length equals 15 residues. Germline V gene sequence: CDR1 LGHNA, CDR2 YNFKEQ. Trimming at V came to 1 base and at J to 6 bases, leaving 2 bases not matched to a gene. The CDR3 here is CASSQGGTGDEKLFF. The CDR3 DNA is TGTGCCAGCAGCCAAGGCGGGACAGGGGATGAAAAACTGTTTTTT.